This T cell receptor beta chain was observed in a study of shared clonotypes between healthy human individuals. Study at large: The donor group consisted of a couple of women and a few men, aged 18 to 49. Plates per donor: three CD4 naive, three CD4 memory, two CD8 naive, one CD8 memory.

This clone was counted once. The repertoire was sequenced with immunoSEQ multiplex PCR; TCRdb's copy has only in-frame clones and lacks some. Here the sample spans 550,000 to 800,000 clones, about nine tenths being singletons. Germline CDR1 and CDR2: SGHKS and YYEKEE (reference sequence). The V gene lost 6 bases and the J gene lost 1 base, with 16 bases spanning the gap. The CDR3 is 15 amino acids. Material: memory CD8+ T cells from PBMCs. As for subset: CD45RO+ cells pooled with CCR7-negative TemRA cells. This sequence was found in a man aged 18 to 29 in good health. Some clones in this sample may be carry-over from other donors' samples. The chain combines TRBV5-5 with TRBJ1-1; a possible D gene is TRBD1 (6 bases). The CDR3 DNA reads TGTGCCAGCATCCCTACCGGACAGAAGAACACTGAAGCTTTCTTT. Translated: CASIPTGQKNTEAFF.